A single sample is the source of the 14 T cell receptor beta chains below, sequenced in a study of blood T cell repertoires in COVID-19. Sequenced by immunoSEQ multiplex PCR; TCRdb stores in-frame clones only, minus some. The sample lists 100,000 to 150,000 clones, around nine tenths seen once, with about 2% in the top ten. Sequencing was done on a sample of peripheral blood. The source of these receptors is an older man with active COVID-19.

CDR3 nucleotide sequence: TGTGCCAGCAGCCAGGACAGGCACTACGAGCAGTACTTC. Protein sequence: CASSQDRHYEQYF. This rearrangement joins TRBV11-2 to TRBJ2-7; TRBD1 agrees at 7 bases. This CDR3 has 13 residues. With 5 bases clipped from V and 3 bases from J, the junction kept 4 bases outside the gene matches. Looked up from germline, CDR1 is SGHAT and CDR2 is FQNNGV.

This chain links TRBV5-1 with TRBJ2-1, with 12 bases identical to TRBD2. Trimming removed 1 base from V and 7 bases from J; junction bases left unmatched: 3. CDR3 length equals 15 residues. CDR1 and CDR2 from the germline V gene are SGHRS and YFSETQ. The CDR3 here is CASSLSTSGGNEQFF. Here the CDR3 DNA reads TGCGCCAGCAGCTTGAGTACTAGCGGGGGGAATGAGCAGTTCTTC.

V usage is TRBV20-1 and J usage is TRBJ2-7, with a possible D match to TRBD2 (6 bases). The germline gives CDR1 DFQATT, CDR2 SNEGSKA (reference sequence). The CDR3 runs to 11 residues. The ends were cut back, 6 bases at V and 4 bases at J, with 10 bases in the middle. The CDR3: CSARAGYEQYF. The CDR3 DNA reads TGCAGTGCCCGGGCGGGATACGAGCAGTACTTC.

This chain connects TRBV9 to TRBJ2-5; 12 positions agree with TRBD1. The V gene's germline CDR1 is SGDLS and CDR2 YYNGEE. This CDR3 is built from 15 residues. The trim removed 0 bases at V and 7 bases at J, leaving 4 bases unmatched. The chain's CDR3 is CASSVGDRGRMTQYF. As DNA, the CDR3 is TGTGCCAGCAGCGTAGGGGACAGGGGGCGAATGACCCAGTACTTC. The whole variable domain, remainder taken from reference TRBV9 and TRBJ2-5, is DSGVTQTPKHLITATGQRVTLRCSPRSGDLSVYWYQQSLDQGLQFLIQYYNGEERAKGNILERFSAQQFPDLHSELNLSSLELGDSALYFCASSVGDRGRMTQYFGPGTRLLVL.

This rearrangement joins TRBV4-1 to TRBJ2-7, with D perhaps TRBD1 (6 bases). Germline V gives CDR1 MGHRA, CDR2 YSYEKL. V was pared by 1 base and J by 2 bases, with 15 bases between. The CDR3 sequence is 16 residues long. The CDR3, as DNA: TGCGCCAGCAGCCAAGTGGGTCCAGGGGCACCCTACGAGCAGTACTTC. It encodes CASSQVGPGAPYEQYF.

The rearrangement joins TRBV28 to TRBJ1-1; D is unresolved. The germline CDR1 and CDR2 sequences are MDHEN and SYDVKM. The V end lost 7 bases, the J end lost 11 bases, and 29 bases lay between the germline ends. This CDR3 spans 16 amino acids. The CDR3 DNA reads as TGTGCCAGCATTCCCTTAGTTGGGAGCCGGGGAGAGGTTGCTTTCTTT. Protein product: CASIPLVGSRGEVAFF.

This chain links TRBV7-2 with TRBJ1-2; TRBD1 matches at 9 bases. The CDR3 length is 15 residues. Germline V gene lookup returns CDR1 SGHTA and CDR2 FQGNSA. With 4 bases clipped from V and 8 bases from J, the junction kept 11 bases outside the gene matches. As DNA, the CDR3 is TGTGCCAGCAGCTCCGCTACAGGGGGCGATGTGGGCTACACCTTC. Translation: CASSSATGGDVGYTF.

This clone was detected once. CDR3 sequence (DNA): TGTGCCAGCAGCTTACCCAGGGGGTTTAGCACAGATACGCAGTATTTT. Translated, it gives CASSLPRGFSTDTQYF. The V and J genes are TRBV7-9 and TRBJ2-3; 7 bases agree with TRBD1. The V and J ends lost 2 bases and 0 bases, in that order; junction bases with no gene match: 5. Germline V gene lookup returns CDR1 SEHNR and CDR2 FQNEAQ (reference sequence). This CDR3 has 16 residues.

The CDR3 sequence: CASSLGVGLAGGDFKFF. The CDR3 DNA follows: TGTGCCAGCAGCTTAGGTGTAGGACTAGCGGGAGGGGATTTCAAGTTCTTC. J is TRBJ2-1 and V is TRBV7-3; 15 bases are shared with TRBD2. V shed 2 bases, J shed 14 bases, and the junction held 13 bases outside the gene matches. The CDR3 contains 17 residues. Germline V gene sequence: CDR1 SGHTA, CDR2 FQGTGA.

The CDR3, as DNA: TGCAGCGCTGTACAGGGTAGCGCTGAAGCTTTCTTT. Protein product: CSAVQGSAEAFF. The rearrangement uses TRBV29-1 and TRBJ1-1, with TRBD1 as a possible D gene (6 bases). The CDR3 loop spans 12 amino acids. Germline V gives CDR1 SQVTM, CDR2 ANQGSEA. Trimming left V 7 bases short and J 6 bases short, with 15 bases between. Variable domain in full (rest from reference TRBV29-1 and TRBJ1-1): SAVISQKPSRDICQRGTSLTIQCQVDSQVTMMFWYRQQPGQSLTLIATANQGSEATYESGFVIDKFPISRPNLTFSTLTVSNMSPEDSSIYLCSAVQGSAEAFFGQGTRLTVV.

A word on this clone: The DNA is left out, because the CDR3 cannot be placed on it with certainty; the CDR3 is given as TCRdb lists it. The chain joins TRBV28 to TRBJ2-7; TRBD1, the table's D call, lacks a check against the DNA. The CDR3 extends over 16 residues, inclusive of both ends. Germline values: CDR1 MDHEN, CDR2 SYDVKM. The CDR3 protein is CASSTSDRGRSYEQYF.

The rearrangement links TRBV6-6 to TRBJ2-7, with 8 bases that match TRBD1. Looked up from germline, CDR1 is MNHNY and CDR2 is SVGAGI (reference sequence). This CDR3 has 15 residues. J lost 3 bases, V lost 5 bases, and 9 bases had no gene match. The CDR3 loop is CASSAAGQEGYEQYF. Here the CDR3 DNA reads TGTGCCAGCAGTGCCGCGGGACAGGAAGGCTACGAGCAGTACTTC.

The rearrangement uses TRBV24-1 and TRBJ2-7; 11 bases line up with TRBD2. V shed 3 bases, J shed 3 bases, and the junction held 3 bases outside the gene matches. The CDR3 consists of 15 residues. Germline CDR1 KGHDR, CDR2 SFDVKD. In DNA form, the CDR3 reads TGTGCCACCAGTGATCCGACTAGCGGGAACTACGAGCAGTACTTC. Translated: CATSDPTSGNYEQYF.

J is TRBJ2-5 and V is TRBV24-1, with 7 positions matching TRBD1. Germline V CDR1 and CDR2: KGHDR, SFDVKD. The trim removed 3 bases at V and 1 base at J, leaving 4 bases unmatched. The length of the CDR3 is 15 residues. CDR3 nucleotide sequence: TGTGCCACCAGTGATCTGGGACAGACCCAAGAGACCCAGTACTTC. It codes for CATSDLGQTQETQYF.